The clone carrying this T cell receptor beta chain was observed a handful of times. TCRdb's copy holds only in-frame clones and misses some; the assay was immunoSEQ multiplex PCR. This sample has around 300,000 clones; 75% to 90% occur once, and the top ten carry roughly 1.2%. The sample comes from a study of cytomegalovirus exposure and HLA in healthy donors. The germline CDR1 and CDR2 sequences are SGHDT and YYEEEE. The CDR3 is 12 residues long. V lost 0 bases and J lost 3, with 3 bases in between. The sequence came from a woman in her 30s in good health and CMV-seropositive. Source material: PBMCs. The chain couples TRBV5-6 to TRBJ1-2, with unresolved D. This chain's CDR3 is CASSLGDYGYTF. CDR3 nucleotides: TGTGCCAGCAGCTTGGGCGACTATGGCTACACCTTC.